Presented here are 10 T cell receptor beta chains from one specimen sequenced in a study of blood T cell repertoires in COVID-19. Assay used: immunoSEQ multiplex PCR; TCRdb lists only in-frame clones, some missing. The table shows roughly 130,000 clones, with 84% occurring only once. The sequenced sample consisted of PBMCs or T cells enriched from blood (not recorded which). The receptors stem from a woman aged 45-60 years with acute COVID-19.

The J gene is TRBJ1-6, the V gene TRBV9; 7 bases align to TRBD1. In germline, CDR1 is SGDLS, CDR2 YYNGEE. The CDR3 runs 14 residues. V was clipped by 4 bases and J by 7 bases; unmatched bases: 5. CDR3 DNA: TGTGCCAGCAGCAAGGGACAGACCAATTCACCCCTCCACTTT. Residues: CASSKGQTNSPLHF.

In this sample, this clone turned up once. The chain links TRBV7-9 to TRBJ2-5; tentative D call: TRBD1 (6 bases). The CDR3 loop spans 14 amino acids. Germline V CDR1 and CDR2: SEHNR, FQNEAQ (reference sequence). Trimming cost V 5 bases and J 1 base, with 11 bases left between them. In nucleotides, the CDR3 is TGTGCCAGCAGCCACAGAGGGGGCCAAGAGACCCAGTACTTC. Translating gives CASSHRGGQETQYF. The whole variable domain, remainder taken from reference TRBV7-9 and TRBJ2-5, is DTGVSQNPRHKITKRGQNVTFRCDPISEHNRLYWYRQTLGQGPEFLTYFQNEAQLEKSRLLSDRFSAERPKGSFSTLEIQRTEQGDSAMYLCASSHRGGQETQYFGPGTRLLVL.

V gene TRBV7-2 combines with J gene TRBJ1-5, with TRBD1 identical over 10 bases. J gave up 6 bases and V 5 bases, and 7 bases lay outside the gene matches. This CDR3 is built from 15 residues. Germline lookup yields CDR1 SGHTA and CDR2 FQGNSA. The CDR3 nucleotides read TGTGCCAGCAGCCCAGACAGGGGGCGAAGTCAGCCCCAGCATTTT. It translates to CASSPDRGRSQPQHF. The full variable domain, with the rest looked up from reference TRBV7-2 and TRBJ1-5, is GAGVSQSPSNKVTEKGKDVELRCDPISGHTALYWYRQSLGQGLEFLIYFQGNSAPDKSGLPSDRFSAERTGGSVSTLTIQRTQQEDSAVYLCASSPDRGRSQPQHFGDGTRLSIL.

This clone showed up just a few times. The CDR3 bases are TGTGCCAGCAGCTTAGGGACAGGGCTTAATCAGCCCCAGCATTTT. It encodes CASSLGTGLNQPQHF. The chain employs TRBV7-2 and TRBJ1-5; TRBD1 aligns across 8 bases. There are 15 residues in the CDR3. V dropped 1 base and J dropped 4; count of bases not matched to a gene: 3. Looked up from germline, CDR1 is SGHTA and CDR2 is FQGNSA.

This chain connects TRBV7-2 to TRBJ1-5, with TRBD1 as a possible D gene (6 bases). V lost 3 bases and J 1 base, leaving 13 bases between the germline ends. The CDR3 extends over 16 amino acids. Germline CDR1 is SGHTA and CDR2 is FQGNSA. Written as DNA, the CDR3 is TGTGCCAGCAGCTTTCAGGGGACTAGCAGCAATCAGCCCCAGCATTTT. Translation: CASSFQGTSSNQPQHF.

The CDR3 coding sequence is TGTGCCACCAGTGACCCTAGCAATGAGCAGTTCTTC. It specifies CATSDPSNEQFF. This chain links TRBV24-1 with TRBJ2-1; D gene unclear. CDR1 KGHDR and CDR2 SFDVKD come from the germline V gene. The length of the CDR3 is 12 residues. Trimming took off 4 bases at V and 6 bases at J, with 6 bases between the two ends.

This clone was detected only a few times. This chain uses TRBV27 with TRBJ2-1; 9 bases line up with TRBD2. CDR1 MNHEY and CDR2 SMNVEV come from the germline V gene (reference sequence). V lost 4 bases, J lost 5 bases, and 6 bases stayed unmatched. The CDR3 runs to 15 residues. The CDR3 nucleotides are TGTGCCAGCAGTTCTAGCGGGACGAGCAACAATGAGCAGTTCTTC. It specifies CASSSSGTSNNEQFF.

CDR3 in amino acids: CASSVEHSHNEQFF. DNA of the CDR3: TGTGCCAGCAGCGTCGAGCACAGCCACAATGAGCAGTTCTTC. The chain is built from TRBV9 and TRBJ2-1; unclear D gene. The CDR3 has 14 residues. V was cut by 2 bases and J by 5 bases, with 11 bases left in between. Germline V lookup: CDR1 SGDLS, CDR2 YYNGEE.

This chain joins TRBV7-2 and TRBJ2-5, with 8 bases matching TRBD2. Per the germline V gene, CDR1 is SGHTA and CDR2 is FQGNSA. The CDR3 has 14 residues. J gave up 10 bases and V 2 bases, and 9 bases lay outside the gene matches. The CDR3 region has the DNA TGTGCCAGCAGCTTAAAGGGCATAGCGGGGCTCCAGTACTTC. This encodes CASSLKGIAGLQYF.

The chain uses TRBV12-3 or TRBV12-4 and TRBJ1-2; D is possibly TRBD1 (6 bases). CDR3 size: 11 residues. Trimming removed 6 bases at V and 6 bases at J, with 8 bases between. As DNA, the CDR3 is TGTGCCAGCAGACAGGGCCATGGCTACACCTTC. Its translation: CASRQGHGYTF.